One and the same sample provided the 20 T cell receptor beta chains below, sequenced in a study of T cell repertoires in cytomegalovirus infection. Antigen specificity for these receptors is unknown. TCRdb reprocessed the reads with MiXCR, giving one entry per CDR3 protein. The sample has some 800,000 distinct CDR3 sequences, approximately 32% seen once. Specimen: cultured CD8+ T cells from PBMCs, collected from culture after CMV antigen stimulation. These receptors all stem from a human donor in good health (CMV status not recorded). Some clones in this sample may be carry-over from other donors' samples.

This chain links TRBV4-1 with TRBJ1-1, with D tentatively TRBD1 (6 bases). V was cut by 3 bases and J by 1 base, with 12 bases left in between. The length of the CDR3 is 15 residues. Germline assignment: CDR1 MGHRA and CDR2 YSYEKL. The CDR3, as DNA: TGCGCCAGCAGCCATGGTGGACAGCCGAACACTGAAGCTTTCTTT. This codes for CASSHGGQPNTEAFF.

The V call is TRBV12-3 or TRBV12-4, the J call TRBJ2-5, with 7 bases matching TRBD2. The CDR3 consists of 13 residues. The V gene end was trimmed by 3 bases and the J gene end by 5 bases; junction bases not matched to a gene: 3. This CDR3 reads CASSFPGRETQYF. Here the CDR3 DNA reads TGTGCCAGCAGTTTCCCCGGGAGGGAGACCCAGTACTTC.

This clonotype appeared a single time. The chain combines TRBV7-9 with TRBJ2-5; D is uncertain. Germline V gene sequence: CDR1 SEHNR, CDR2 FQNEAQ (reference sequence). The CDR3 is 13 amino acids. The V and J ends lost 6 bases and 2 bases respectively, with 10 bases between them. For the CDR3, the DNA is TGTGCCAGCAGTGGAGTAGGACAAGAGACCCAGTACTTC. Translation: CASSGVGQETQYF.

The chain couples TRBV7-2 to TRBJ2-3; tentative D call: TRBD2 (7 bases). This CDR3 has 17 residues. The germline V gene encodes CDR1 SGHTA and CDR2 FQGNSA. V gave up 2 bases and J gave up 4 bases, with 19 bases separating them. CDR3 in amino acids: CASSLMGGGSPSDTQYF. The CDR3 coding sequence is TGTGCCAGCAGCTTAATGGGGGGGGGCTCCCCCTCAGATACGCAGTATTTT.

The rearrangement uses TRBV6-2 or TRBV6-3 and TRBJ2-2, with TRBD2 as a possible D gene (7 bases). The germline CDR1 and CDR2 sequences are MNHEY and SVGEGT. V dropped 2 bases and J dropped 10 bases, with 14 bases sitting between them. The CDR3 runs to 14 residues. CDR3 residues: CASSYRGAALELFF. In nucleotides, the CDR3 is TGTGCCAGCAGTTACCGGGGGGCTGCCCTGGAGCTGTTTTTT.

The chain is built from TRBV6-5 and TRBJ2-7; D might be TRBD1 (6 bases). The CDR3 runs 14 residues. Germline loops: CDR1 MNHEY, CDR2 SVGAGI. Trimming took 4 bases from V and 0 from J, leaving 10 bases between them. The CDR3 DNA follows: TGTGCCAGCAGTTCCGGGACAAACTCCTACGAGCAGTACTTC. Residues: CASSSGTNSYEQYF.

In its sample, this clonotype was seen a few times. The chain links TRBV27 to TRBJ2-1, with 7 bases that match TRBD2. After removal of 6 bases from V and 0 bases from J, the junction contained 5 bases not matched to a gene. This CDR3 region has 15 residues. Germline CDR1 MNHEY, CDR2 SMNVEV (reference sequence). CDR3 sequence reads: CASRGGGPSYNEQFF. CDR3 nucleotide sequence: TGTGCCAGCAGGGGCGGGGGACCCTCCTACAATGAGCAGTTCTTC.

This sequence joins TRBV9 and TRBJ1-2, with a possible D match to TRBD1 (5 bases). Germline V gene sequence: CDR1 SGDLS, CDR2 YYNGEE. This CDR3 contains 14 residues. V lost 4 bases and J lost 4, with 14 bases in between. CDR3 bases: TGTGCCAGCAGCCCAGCGACAGACCGCTATGGCTACACCTTC. Translated: CASSPATDRYGYTF.

The chain uses TRBV29-1 and TRBJ1-2; 10 positions agree with TRBD1. J was trimmed by 7 bases and V by 3 bases; bases with no gene match: 11. The germline gives CDR1 SQVTM, CDR2 ANQGSEA. The CDR3 consists of 15 residues. The CDR3 DNA reads as TGCAGCGTTGATGGGGAAGACAGGGGGCCGGTTGGCTACACCTTC. It specifies CSVDGEDRGPVGYTF.

This clonotype was seen only a few times. V gene TRBV6-2 or TRBV6-3 combines with J gene TRBJ2-1, with D possibly matching TRBD1 (6 bases). The CDR3 is 17 amino acids. Per the germline V gene, CDR1 is MNHEY and CDR2 is SVGEGT. V was pared by 2 bases and J by 1 base, with 15 bases between. The CDR3 here is CASSYMRVQGSYNEQFF. DNA for the CDR3: TGTGCCAGCAGTTACATGAGGGTTCAGGGGTCCTACAATGAGCAGTTCTTC.

This clonotype occurred a few times. The V call is TRBV2, the J call TRBJ1-2; no clear D gene. V was pared by 7 bases and J by 0 bases, with 18 bases between. CDR1 and CDR2 (germline): SNHLY, FYNNEI. This CDR3 has 16 amino acids. Here the CDR3 reads CASKVFYGGPNYGYTF. CDR3 nucleotides: TGTGCCAGCAAGGTATTCTACGGCGGTCCTAACTATGGCTACACCTTC.

This clonotype was counted only a few times. The chain joins TRBV7-9 to TRBJ2-7; 7 bases fit TRBD2. The CDR3 consists of 15 residues. Germline assignment: CDR1 SEHNR and CDR2 FQNEAQ (reference sequence). Unmatched junction bases numbered 8, after V lost 5 bases and J lost 1 base. DNA of the CDR3: TGTGCCAGCAGCCCTGTCCCGCGGGGGTCCTACGAGCAGTACGTC. This encodes CASSPVPRGSYEQYV.

V and J are TRBV27 and TRBJ2-2; TRBD2 matches at 13 bases. Looked up from germline, CDR1 is MNHEY and CDR2 is SMNVEV (reference sequence). J gave up 7 bases and V 6 bases, and 5 bases lay outside the gene matches. The CDR3 runs to 15 residues. CDR3 in amino acids: CASRPTSGGVGELFF. CDR3 in DNA: TGTGCCAGCAGACCAACTAGCGGGGGGGTCGGGGAGCTGTTTTTT.

This clonotype was counted a few times. The rearrangement links TRBV12-3 or TRBV12-4 to TRBJ2-6; D uncertain. The CDR3 sequence is 15 residues long. The ends were cut back, 6 bases at V and 4 bases at J, with 13 bases in the middle. The CDR3 DNA follows: TGTGCCAGCAGACCACCCGGCCGAGGGGCCAACGTCCTGACTTTC. It is translated as CASRPPGRGANVLTF.

This clonotype has a single count. This rearrangement joins TRBV27 to TRBJ2-1; 8 nucleotides line up with TRBD1. Germline lookup yields CDR1 MNHEY and CDR2 SMNVEV (reference sequence). The CDR3 spans 16 residues. J gave up 7 bases and V 5 bases, and 13 bases lay outside the gene matches. CDR3 sequence reads: CASSTPGQGLGNEQFF. For the CDR3, the DNA is TGTGCCAGCAGTACTCCCGGACAGGGCCTGGGGAATGAGCAGTTCTTC.

The chain carries TRBV6-1 and TRBJ2-1; D is uncertain. The germline V and J ends were trimmed by 6 bases and 6 bases, with 12 bases remaining between them. The CDR3 has 13 residues. Germline CDR1 reads MNHNS; CDR2 reads SASEGT. This CDR3 reads CASSRTQLNEQFF. The CDR3 DNA reads TGTGCCAGCAGCCGGACCCAACTCAATGAGCAGTTCTTC.

This clonotype has ten or more counts. This chain uses TRBV12-3 or TRBV12-4 with TRBJ2-7; 13 bases map to TRBD2. The J segment lost 3 bases and the V segment lost 3 bases, leaving 11 bases of the junction unmatched. The CDR3 covers 18 residues. The CDR3 spells CASSFERGLAGFSYEQYF. The CDR3 DNA reads as TGTGCCAGCAGTTTCGAAAGGGGACTAGCGGGGTTTAGCTACGAGCAGTACTTC.

The rearrangement uses TRBV12-3 or TRBV12-4 and TRBJ2-3; D gene uncertain. The CDR3 spans 18 residues. Trimming left V 1 base short and J 2 bases short, with 19 bases between. The CDR3 coding sequence is TGTGCCAGCAGTTTAGGCTCAGTCTCAAGTCATTCCACAGATACGCAGTATTTT. It codes for CASSLGSVSSHSTDTQYF.

V and J are TRBV10-3 and TRBJ2-1, with D maybe TRBD1 (6 bases). This CDR3 is 14 amino acids long. The V and J ends lost 3 bases and 8 bases respectively, with 14 bases between them. Germline V gives CDR1 ENHRY, CDR2 SYGVKD. CDR3 amino acids: CAISDHGAGDEQFF. DNA of the CDR3: TGTGCCATCAGTGATCATGGGGCAGGGGATGAGCAGTTCTTC.

This clonotype has a count of ten or more. This chain joins TRBV4-1 and TRBJ2-1; D may be TRBD2 (6 bases). The CDR3 totals 15 residues. The V and J ends lost 5 bases and 5 bases respectively, with 16 bases between them. Germline CDR1 reads MGHRA; CDR2 reads YSYEKL. CDR3 in amino acids: CASSSTTGGNNEQFF. The CDR3 nucleotides read TGCGCCAGCAGCTCGACCACAGGAGGGAACAATGAGCAGTTCTTC.